This TCR beta chain is from a study of blood T cell repertoires in COVID-19. Looked up from germline, CDR1 is SGHRS and CDR2 is YFSETQ. The V end was cut by 0 bases, the J end by 7 bases, with 5 bases between. CDR3 size: 13 residues. Using immunoSEQ multiplex PCR, the repertoire was profiled, and TCRdb retains in-frame clones only, with some absent. The sample has approximately 220,000 clones; 70% to 90% are singletons. This chain links TRBV5-1 with TRBJ1-6; the D is unclear. This sequence originates from a man aged 40-49 years with acute or convalescent COVID-19. Sequencing was carried out using peripheral blood. The CDR3 DNA sequence: TGCGCCAGCAGCTTGGAACTGAATTCACCCCTCCACTTT. Protein product: CASSLELNSPLHF.